A selection of T cell receptor beta chains follows, all from one sample in a study of Ad26.COV2.S vaccination and SARS-CoV-2 variants. The method was immunoSEQ multiplex PCR; TCRdb's version includes in-frame clones alone and lacks a portion of them. The table includes 300,000 to 350,000 clones, about nine tenths detected once. This specimen consisted of peripheral blood, obtained in a trial of Ad26.COV2.S vaccine versus placebo. Receptor source: a person between 18 and 65 years old who received the Ad26.COV2.S COVID-19 vaccine or a placebo. The conserved cysteine and the conserved F or W are not part of the CDR3 here.

V,J,length,CDR3
TRBV25-1,TRBJ1-1,14,ASSNRGGFGNTEAF
TRBV27,TRBJ1-2,12,ASSWGQGNYGYT
TRBV27,TRBJ2-5,13,ASSSYTSGKETQY
TRBV7-2,TRBJ1-2,12,ASSSYRIGSGYT
TRBV5-4,TRBJ2-2,12,ASKGDRGSGELF
TRBV7-6,TRBJ1-2,12,ASSLARVSHGYT
TRBV19,TRBJ2-7,14,ASSGLPYRTVREQY
TRBV19,TRBJ2-5,11,ASRLRAAETQY
TRBV5-4,TRBJ2-6,14,ASSRQASPGANVLT
TRBV19,TRBJ2-1,10,ASRGLGFSQF
TRBV18,TRBJ2-7,11,ASSLPGSYEQY
TRBV27,TRBJ1-1,11,ASSLLPDSEAF
TRBV5-4,TRBJ1-2,15,ASSLASGQGPNYGYT
TRBV9,TRBJ1-1,12,ASSVTQKESEAF
TRBV29-1,TRBJ1-1,9,STRQGTEAF
TRBV28,TRBJ1-4,15,ASSRTGGVATNEKLF
TRBV18,TRBJ1-3,13,ASSPPVGSGNTIY
TRBV7-8,TRBJ1-5,15,ASSLSTGGFSNQPQH